This TCR beta chain comes out of a study of identical twins. The CDR3 contains 12 residues. The V end was cut by 4 bases, the J end by 0 bases, with 4 bases between. Germline CDR1 and CDR2: SQVTM and ANQGSEA. TCRdb redid the calling of the 5' RACE reads with MiXCR, one entry per CDR3 protein. The repertoire holds 700,000 or so distinct CDR3 sequences, with around 8.3% as singletons. These same data were also listed under a study on yellow fever vaccine responses in identical twins.

The specimen sequenced was PBMCs. This TCR was sampled from a woman between 18 and 30 years old in good health. The chain employs TRBV29-1 and TRBJ2-1; D gene unclear. CDR3 in amino acids: CSVGVSYNEQFF. The CDR3 nucleotides are TGCAGCGTTGGGGTCTCCTACAATGAGCAGTTCTTC.